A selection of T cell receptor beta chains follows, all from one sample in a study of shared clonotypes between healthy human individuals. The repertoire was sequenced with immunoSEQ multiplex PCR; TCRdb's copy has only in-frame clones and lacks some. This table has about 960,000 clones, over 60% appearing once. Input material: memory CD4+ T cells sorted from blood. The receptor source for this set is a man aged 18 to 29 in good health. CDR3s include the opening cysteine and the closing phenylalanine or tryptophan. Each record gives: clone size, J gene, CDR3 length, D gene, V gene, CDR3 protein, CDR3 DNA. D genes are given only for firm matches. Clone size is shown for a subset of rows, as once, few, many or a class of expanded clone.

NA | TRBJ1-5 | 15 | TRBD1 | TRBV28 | CASSRGGDSNQPQHF | TGTGCCAGCAGCCGAGGGGGCGATAGCAATCAGCCCCAGCATTTT
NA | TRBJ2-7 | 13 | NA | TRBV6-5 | CASTLGRAYEQYF | TGTGCCAGCACCTTGGGCCGAGCGTACGAGCAGTACTTC
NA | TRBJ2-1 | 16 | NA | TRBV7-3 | CASSLDRIGSYNEQFF | TGTGCCAGCAGCTTAGACAGGATCGGCTCCTACAATGAGCAGTTCTTC
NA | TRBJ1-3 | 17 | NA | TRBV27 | CASSLGFGGSSGNTIYF | TGTGCCAGCAGTTTAGGATTCGGGGGGAGCTCTGGAAACACCATATATTTT
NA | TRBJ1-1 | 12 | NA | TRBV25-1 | CASSPGGGEAFF | TGTGCCAGCAGCCCGGGGGGGGGTGAAGCTTTCTTT
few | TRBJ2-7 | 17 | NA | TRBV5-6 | CASSLGPSPGLTYEQYF | TGTGCCAGCAGCTTGGGGCCGTCCCCTGGACTTACCTACGAGCAGTACTTC
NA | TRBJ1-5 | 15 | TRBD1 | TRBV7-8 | CASSLVDRGNQPQHF | TGTGCCAGCAGCCTCGTGGACAGGGGCAATCAGCCCCAGCATTTT
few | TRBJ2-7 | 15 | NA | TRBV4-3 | CASSRLSGVTYEQYF | TGCGCCAGCAGCCGGCTATCGGGAGTCACCTACGAGCAGTACTTC
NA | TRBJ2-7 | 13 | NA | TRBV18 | CASSPKRDYEQYF | TGTGCCAGCTCACCGAAAAGGGACTACGAGCAGTACTTC
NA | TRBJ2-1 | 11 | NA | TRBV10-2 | CASSERNEQFF | TGCGCCAGCAGTGAAAGGAATGAGCAGTTCTTC
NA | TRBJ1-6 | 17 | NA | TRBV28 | CASRSRGPDSYNSPLHF | TGTGCCAGCAGGAGCCGGGGCCCGGACTCCTATAATTCACCCCTCCACTTT
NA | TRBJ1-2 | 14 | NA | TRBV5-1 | CASSLAGYNYGYTF | TGCGCCAGCAGCTTGGCCGGGTACAACTATGGCTACACCTTC
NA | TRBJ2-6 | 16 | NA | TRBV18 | CASSPTAQAGANVLTF | TGTGCCAGCTCACCGACAGCCCAAGCCGGGGCCAACGTCCTGACTTTC
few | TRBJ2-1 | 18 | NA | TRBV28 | CASSLSPGFGSSYNEQFF | TGTGCCAGCAGTTTATCGCCTGGCTTCGGCAGCTCCTACAATGAGCAGTTCTTC
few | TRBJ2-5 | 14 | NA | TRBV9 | CASSVEGRPETQYF | TGTGCCAGCAGCGTAGAGGGCCGGCCGGAGACCCAGTACTTC
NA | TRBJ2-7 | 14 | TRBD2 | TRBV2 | CASRGAGGIYEQYF | TGTGCCAGCAGGGGAGCGGGAGGTATATACGAGCAGTACTTC
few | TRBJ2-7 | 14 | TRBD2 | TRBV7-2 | CASSLDGGRGEQYF | TGTGCCAGCAGCTTAGACGGCGGGAGGGGAGAGCAGTACTTC
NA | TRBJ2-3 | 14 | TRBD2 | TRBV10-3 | CATGLAGVTDTQYF | TGTGCCACCGGACTAGCGGGGGTGACAGATACGCAGTATTTT
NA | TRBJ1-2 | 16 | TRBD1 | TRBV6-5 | CASSYKRQGTVYGYTF | TGTGCCAGCAGTTATAAGAGACAGGGGACCGTCTATGGCTACACCTTC
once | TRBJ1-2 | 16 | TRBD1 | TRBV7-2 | CASSLATVTLGQGAPF | TGTGCCAGCAGCTTAGCGACAGTAACCCTCGGACAGGGGGCTCCCTTC
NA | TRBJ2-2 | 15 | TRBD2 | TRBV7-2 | CASSAGLAGTGELFF | TGTGCCAGCAGCGCAGGACTAGCGGGCACCGGGGAGCTGTTTTTT
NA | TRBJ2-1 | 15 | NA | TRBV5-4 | CASSLGSGYYNEQFF | TGTGCCAGCAGCTTGGGCAGCGGGTACTACAATGAGCAGTTCTTC
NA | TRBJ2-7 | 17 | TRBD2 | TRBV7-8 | CASSFNLGTRSSYEQYF | TGTGCCAGCAGCTTCAACTTAGGGACTAGAAGCTCCTACGAGCAGTACTTC
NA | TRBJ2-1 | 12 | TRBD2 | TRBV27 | CASSRLAGEEFF | TGTGCCAGCAGTAGGTTAGCGGGAGAAGAGTTCTTC
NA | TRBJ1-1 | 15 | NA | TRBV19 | CASSIAGSVNTEAFF | TGTGCCAGTAGTATAGCCGGCAGTGTGAACACTGAAGCTTTCTTT
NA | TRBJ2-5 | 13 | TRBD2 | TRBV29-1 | CSVRLAGVVTQYF | TGCAGCGTCCGACTAGCGGGAGTGGTGACCCAGTACTTC
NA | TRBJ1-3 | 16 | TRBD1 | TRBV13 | CASSFRRTGFGNTIYF | TGTGCCAGCAGCTTCAGACGGACAGGGTTTGGAAACACCATATATTTT
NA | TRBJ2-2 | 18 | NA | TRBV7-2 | CASSLVPPPAPNTGELFF | TGTGCCAGCAGCTTAGTACCCCCCCCGGCGCCTAACACCGGGGAGCTGTTTTTT
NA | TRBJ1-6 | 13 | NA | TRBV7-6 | CASSRDWNSPLHF | TGTGCCAGCAGCCGCGACTGGAATTCACCCCTCCACTTT
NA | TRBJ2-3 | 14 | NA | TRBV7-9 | CASSSVRRTDTQYF | TGTGCCAGCAGCTCCGTACGGAGGACAGATACGCAGTATTTT
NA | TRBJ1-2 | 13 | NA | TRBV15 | CATSRDDGYGYTF | TGTGCCACCAGCAGAGATGACGGCTATGGCTACACCTTC
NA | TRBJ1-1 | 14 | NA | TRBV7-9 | CASSLDQGLTEAFF | TGTGCCAGCAGCTTAGACCAGGGGCTCACTGAAGCTTTCTTT
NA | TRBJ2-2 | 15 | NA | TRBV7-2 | CASSLEGGAVGELFF | TGTGCCAGCAGCTTAGAGGGGGGAGCGGTCGGGGAGCTGTTTTTT
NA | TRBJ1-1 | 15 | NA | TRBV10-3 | CAIREGGLMNTEAFF | TGTGCCATCAGGGAGGGGGGTCTCATGAACACTGAAGCTTTCTTT
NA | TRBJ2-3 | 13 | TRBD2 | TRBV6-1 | CASLKRGGDTQYF | TGTGCCAGCCTAAAGCGGGGGGGAGATACGCAGTATTTT
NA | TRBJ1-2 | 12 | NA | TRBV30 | CAWRTDQASETF | TGTGCCTGGAGGACTGACCAGGCTTCAGAGACCTTC
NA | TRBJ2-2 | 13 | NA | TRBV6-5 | CASKPGNTGELFF | TGTGCCAGCAAGCCAGGGAACACCGGGGAGCTGTTTTTT
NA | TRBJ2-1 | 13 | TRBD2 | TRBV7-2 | CASSTGLAKEQFF | TGTGCCAGCAGCACCGGACTAGCGAAAGAGCAGTTCTTC
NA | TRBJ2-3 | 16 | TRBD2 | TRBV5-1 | CASSPGGGLAQDTQYF | TGCGCCAGCAGCCCCGGGGGAGGACTAGCTCAAGATACGCAGTATTTT
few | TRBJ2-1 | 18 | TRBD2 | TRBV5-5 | CASSLVLAGGQRYNEQFF | TGTGCCAGCAGCTTAGTGTTAGCGGGAGGACAACGATACAATGAGCAGTTCTTC
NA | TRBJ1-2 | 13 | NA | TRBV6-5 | CASSYLSGDGYTF | TGTGCCAGCAGTTACTTATCTGGGGACGGCTACACCTTC
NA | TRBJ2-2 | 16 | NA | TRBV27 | CASSLWAGKPTGELFF | TGTGCCAGCAGTTTATGGGCGGGAAAACCCACCGGGGAGCTGTTTTTT
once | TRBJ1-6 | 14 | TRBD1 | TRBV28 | CASSWTGNNSPLHF | TGTGCCAGCAGTTGGACAGGGAATAATTCACCCCTCCACTTT
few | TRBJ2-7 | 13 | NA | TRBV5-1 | CASSAGYVGEQYF | TGCGCCAGCAGCGCAGGGTACGTGGGGGAGCAGTACTTC
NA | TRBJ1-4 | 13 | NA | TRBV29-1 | CSVETYQEEKLFF | TGCAGCGTTGAAACATATCAAGAAGAAAAACTGTTTTTT
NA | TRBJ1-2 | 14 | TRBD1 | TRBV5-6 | CASSFGTVNYGYTF | TGTGCCAGCAGCTTCGGGACAGTTAACTATGGCTACACCTTC
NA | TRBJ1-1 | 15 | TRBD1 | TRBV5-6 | CASSLVYRGYTEAFF | TGTGCCAGCAGCTTGGTTTACAGGGGTTACACTGAAGCTTTCTTT
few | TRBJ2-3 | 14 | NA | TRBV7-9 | CASSLGPSTDTQYF | TGTGCCAGCAGCTTAGGACCGAGCACAGATACGCAGTATTTT
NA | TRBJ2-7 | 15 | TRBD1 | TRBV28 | CASSMPGTGSNEQYF | TGTGCCAGCAGTATGCCCGGGACAGGGAGCAACGAGCAGTACTTC
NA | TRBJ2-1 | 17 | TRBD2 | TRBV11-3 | CASSLGAGTSGDNEQFF | TGTGCCAGCAGCTTAGGTGCGGGGACTAGCGGGGACAATGAGCAGTTCTTC
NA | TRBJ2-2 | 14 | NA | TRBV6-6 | CASSYFSNTGELFF | TGTGCCAGCAGTTACTTCTCGAACACCGGGGAGCTGTTTTTT
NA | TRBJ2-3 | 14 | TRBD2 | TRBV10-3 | CAITPAGEPDTQYF | TGTGCCATCACGCCGGCGGGAGAGCCAGATACGCAGTATTTT
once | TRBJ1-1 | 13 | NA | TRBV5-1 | CASSLEAYTEAFF | TGCGCCAGCAGCTTGGAGGCCTACACTGAAGCTTTCTTT
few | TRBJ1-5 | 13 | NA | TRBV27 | CASSPQLRGPQHF | TGTGCCAGCAGTCCCCAACTCAGGGGGCCCCAGCATTTT
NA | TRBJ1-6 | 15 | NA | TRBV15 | CATSPGTVSNSPLHF | TGTGCCACCAGTCCCGGGACTGTCTCCAATTCACCCCTCCACTTT
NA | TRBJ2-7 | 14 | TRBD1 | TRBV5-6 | CASSKRDRVWGQYF | TGTGCCAGCAGCAAACGGGACAGGGTATGGGGGCAGTACTTC
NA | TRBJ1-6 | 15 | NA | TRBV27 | CASNLGGRGGSPLHF | TGTGCCAGCAACTTGGGGGGACGTGGAGGTTCACCCCTCCACTTT